A selection of T cell receptor beta chains follows, all from one sample in a study of CXCR3-negative and CXCR3-positive naive CD8 T cells. TCRdb re-analyzed the 5' RACE reads; it lists each CDR3 protein once, without DNA. This sample's clone table lists fewer than 60,000 distinct CDR3 sequences. What was sequenced was memory CD8+ T cells from blood. Receptors were obtained from a human donor in good health. Some clones in this sample may be carry-over from other donors' samples. The CDR3 runs from the conserved cysteine through the conserved F or W. The order of the fields is J gene, CDR3 length, V gene, CDR3 protein.

TRBJ2-3,14,TRBV29-1,CSVGTGGATDTQYF
TRBJ1-5,16,TRBV7-2,CASSSGVGAATGPQHF
TRBJ2-3,14,TRBV9,CASSASKPTDTQYF
TRBJ2-6,14,TRBV19,CASSIALRANVLTF
TRBJ2-1,17,TRBV28,CASSSRTSGTPNNEQFF
TRBJ2-3,15,TRBV27,CASSSALDRGDTQYF
TRBJ2-4,14,TRBV6-6,CASSFRTGTYEQYF
TRBJ2-1,15,TRBV6-4,CASSDSSGAHNEQFF
TRBJ2-7,15,TRBV6-6,CASSTPGQGSQEQYF
TRBJ2-7,13,TRBV29-1,CSVEWDRGDEQYF
TRBJ2-3,14,TRBV29-1,CSVVAGETTDTQYF
TRBJ2-5,15,TRBV25-1,CASSWAQTYQETQYF
TRBJ2-2,16,TRBV7-6,CASSLASSAYTGELFF
TRBJ2-5,12,TRBV11-2,CASSLRGETQYF
TRBJ1-1,11,TRBV20-1,CSARSGTEAFF
TRBJ2-1,16,TRBV5-5,CASSSDPGGLLNEQFF
TRBJ2-1,13,TRBV7-6,CASRGLADNEQFF
TRBJ2-1,15,TRBV29-1,CSVAGTGYDYNEQFF
TRBJ2-5,12,TRBV29-1,CSEGVLGETQYF
TRBJ1-2,13,TRBV12-3/TRBV12-4,CASSFPDLYGYTF
TRBJ2-2,16,TRBV20-1,CSARYTHGGDTGELFF
TRBJ2-2,15,TRBV27,CASSFASGITGELFF
TRBJ2-7,15,TRBV7-9,CASSNRAESSYEQYF
TRBJ2-7,12,TRBV29-1,CSGGKTSYEQYF
TRBJ2-1,14,TRBV5-1,CASSFGTGDNEQFF
TRBJ2-7,13,TRBV7-8,CASRDGQGYEQYF
TRBJ2-1,15,TRBV28,CASSISGRAGNEQFF
TRBJ2-3,12,TRBV7-2,CASSPELGTQYF
TRBJ2-5,12,TRBV29-1,CSAVDRQETQYF
TRBJ2-3,13,TRBV27,CASSPTPLDTQYF
TRBJ2-1,12,TRBV4-1,CASSQKVGEQFF
TRBJ2-5,20,TRBV28,CASSSTRQGQSPYRGETQYF
TRBJ2-2,12,TRBV29-1,CSVVREGGELFF
TRBJ2-1,14,TRBV29-1,CSVEAPGTYNEQFF
TRBJ2-2,13,TRBV6-5,CATFSGFTGELFF
TRBJ2-1,15,TRBV7-2,CASSPYTISYNEQFF
TRBJ2-7,13,TRBV20-1,CSSRVTVAYEQYF
TRBJ2-7,14,TRBV28,CASSLSPTGPKQYF
TRBJ1-1,12,TRBV2,CASSLVDTEAFF
TRBJ2-7,14,TRBV29-1,CSVEGLAGTYEQYF
TRBJ2-3,18,TRBV7-2,CASSHPTKREASTDTQYF
TRBJ2-1,15,TRBV2,CASSEVAGGHNEQFF
TRBJ1-1,12,TRBV29-1,CSVEFQREVAFF
TRBJ1-1,15,TRBV7-9,CATSLIPEMNTEAFF
TRBJ2-3,18,TRBV29-1,CSVELWASGRPDTDTQYF
TRBJ1-3,14,TRBV9,CASSDGVSGNTIYF
TRBJ2-3,15,TRBV20-1,CSARDSFQSTDTQYF
TRBJ1-1,17,TRBV20-1,CSARSQRTEELSTEAFF